A single sample gave rise to the 6 T cell receptor beta chains below, sequenced in a study of blood T cell repertoires in COVID-19. The data were produced by immunoSEQ multiplex PCR, yet TCRdb's version contains in-frame clones alone and is incomplete. Counted here are roughly 100,000 clones, 85% to 90% occurring once; the ten biggest clones make up more than 4.5%. Specimen: peripheral blood. These receptor sequences come from a human donor in a cohort sampled during active COVID-19.

Note on this clone: At one of its ends the junction is not consistent with the germline gene, which may arise from a read error. The genes are TRBV28 and TRBJ2-7, with TRBD1 identical over 10 bases. The V gene's germline CDR1 is MDHEN and CDR2 SYDVKM. This CDR3 comprises 14 residues. CDR3: CASSLVEGQGKEHF. Written as DNA, the CDR3 is TGTGCCAGCAGTTTAGTGGAGGGACAGGGGAAGGAGCACTTC.

The chain recombines TRBV6-6 with TRBJ1-6; D is unclear. The length of the CDR3 is 14 residues. V was pared by 2 bases and J by 6 bases, with 8 bases between. The germline V gene encodes CDR1 MNHNY and CDR2 SVGAGI (reference sequence). CDR3 sequence: CASSYQEGNSPLHF. For the CDR3, the DNA is TGTGCCAGCAGTTACCAGGAGGGTAATTCACCCCTCCACTTT.

The chain combines TRBV10-3 with TRBJ2-7; perhaps TRBD1 as D (6 bases). This CDR3 has 13 residues. Trimming cost V 6 bases and J 6 bases, with 15 bases left between them. Per germline, CDR1 ENHRY and CDR2 SYGVKD. CDR3 region: CAIRQGTPFEQYF. The CDR3 region has the DNA TGTGCCATCAGGCAGGGGACCCCCTTCGAGCAGTACTTC.

The chain has TRBV5-1 and TRBJ2-3; 7 bases align to TRBD2. Germline CDR1 reads SGHRS; CDR2 reads YFSETQ. Losses at the gene ends were 7 bases for V and 4 bases for J; bases not matched to a gene: 9. There are 14 residues in the CDR3. The CDR3 region is CASQAGSGADTQYF. The DNA of the CDR3 is TGCGCCAGCCAAGCGGGAAGTGGGGCAGATACGCAGTATTTT.

CDR3 region: CASSLERQGEAFF. CDR3 DNA: TGTGCCAGCAGCTTAGAAAGGCAGGGTGAAGCTTTCTTT. This chain uses TRBV7-2 with TRBJ1-1; tentative D call: TRBD1 (5 bases). With 1 base removed from V and 7 bases from J, the gap between germline ends came to 10 bases. CDR1 and CDR2 (germline): SGHTA, FQGNSA. This CDR3 spans 13 amino acids.

The V and J genes are TRBV5-6 and TRBJ1-1; D not certain. The CDR3 spans 13 residues. CDR1 and CDR2 from the germline V gene are SGHDT and YYEEEE. The germline V and J ends were trimmed by 4 bases and 4 bases, with 11 bases remaining between them. CDR3 nucleotides: TGTGCCAGCAGCCGACCTGCGGGCACTGAAGCTTTCTTT. Translating it yields CASSRPAGTEAFF.